This is a list of T cell receptor beta chains from one sample in a study of CD8+ T cells in alopecia areata. Profiled with immunoSEQ multiplex PCR; TCRdb holds only in-frame clones, not every one. The sample carries about 130,000 clones, around 49% recorded once. Sequencing used CD8+ T cells sorted from blood, obtained at week 0. The source is a human donor with alopecia areata. Both conserved end residues are part of each CDR3. A D gene is named only where the DNA matches it firmly. Expanded clones get a size class; other rows say once, few or many, or leave the size out.

clone_size j_call v_call cdr3_length d_call cdr3_nt cdr3_aa
. TRBJ1-2 TRBV4-1 16 . TGCGCCAGCAGCCAAGCCTGGACAGAAGCTAACTATGGCTACACCTTC CASSQAWTEANYGYTF
few TRBJ2-7 TRBV10-3 14 . TGTGCCATCACCCCCGGAGGGGGCGCGGGGGAGCAGTACTTC CAITPGGGAGEQYF
few TRBJ2-7 TRBV29-1 14 . TGCAGCGCCCGGGGGACCCCGGAGGCGTACGAGCAGTACTTC CSARGTPEAYEQYF
. TRBJ1-2 TRBV6-5 14 TRBD1 TGTGCCAGCAGTCTTGGGACAGGGTGGTATGGCTACACCTTC CASSLGTGWYGYTF
. TRBJ2-2 TRBV27 13 . TGTGCCAGCCGGGGGCTCGACACCGGGGAGCTGTTTTTT CASRGLDTGELFF
. TRBJ2-5 TRBV7-9 13 . TGTGCCAGCAGCCAAGTATTCCAAGAGACCCAGTACTTC CASSQVFQETQYF
. TRBJ1-2 TRBV30 13 TRBD1 TGTGCCTGGAACCCAGGGGGATTTTATGGCTACACCTTC CAWNPGGFYGYTF
few TRBJ2-6 TRBV4-2 15 TRBD1 TGTGCCAGCAGCCCAGGGGGCTCTGGGGCCAACGTCCTGACTTTC CASSPGGSGANVLTF
. TRBJ1-6 TRBV7-3 13 . TGTGCCAGCAGCGAGGACAGTGATTCACCCCTCCACTTT CASSEDSDSPLHF
few TRBJ2-1 TRBV5-1 13 TRBD1 TGCGCCACTTCCGGGACAGGGTACAATGAGCAGTTCTTC CATSGTGYNEQFF
. TRBJ1-5 TRBV5-1 14 . TGCGCCAGCAGTTCCTGGGGGGGCAATCAGCCCCAGCATTTT CASSSWGGNQPQHF
. TRBJ2-1 TRBV29-1 17 . TGCAGCGTTGAGCGGGCCTCTCCCCCCGCCTCCTACAATGAGCAGTTCTTC CSVERASPPASYNEQFF
few TRBJ2-6 TRBV7-8 17 . TGTGCCAGCAGTTATTGGGACGCCCGCTCTGGGGCCAACGTCCTGACTTTC CASSYWDARSGANVLTF
few TRBJ1-4 TRBV13 15 TRBD1 TGTGCCAGCAGCTTGGCGACAGGGGGGAGTGAAAAACTGTTTTTT CASSLATGGSEKLFF
few TRBJ2-4 TRBV7-9 15 TRBD2 TGTGCCAGCAGCCACCTAGCGGATGGAAGGAACATTCAGTACTTC CASSHLADGRNIQYF
few TRBJ2-7 TRBV7-9 13 . TGTGCCAGCAGCTTAGCGGACACTTACGAGCAGTACTTC CASSLADTYEQYF
. TRBJ2-7 TRBV5-6 12 . TGTGCCAGCAGCAGGGGCTCCTACGAGCAGTACTTC CASSRGSYEQYF
. TRBJ2-1 TRBV29-1 13 TRBD1 TGCAGGGGACAGGGGAGGTCCTACAATGAGCAGTTCTTC CRGQGRSYNEQFF
few TRBJ1-2 TRBV2 15 . TGTGCCAGCAGTGACGCACGGCAGGGACATCGTGGCTACACCTTC CASSDARQGHRGYTF
. TRBJ1-3 TRBV27 15 . TGTGCCAGCAGTTCTGCGGGGAAGGGGGAAAACACCATATATTTT CASSSAGKGENTIYF
. TRBJ1-1 TRBV11-2 11 . TGTGCCAGCAGCTTAGGCAGTGAAGCTTTCTTT CASSLGSEAFF
. TRBJ2-1 TRBV7-3 13 . TGTGCCAGCAGCTTAAGTCTCCACAATGAGCAGTTCTTC CASSLSLHNEQFF
. TRBJ1-1 TRBV5-4 14 TRBD1 TGTGCCAGCAGCTTTACAGGGGGGAACACTGAAGCTTTCTTT CASSFTGGNTEAFF
few TRBJ2-5 TRBV29-1 13 TRBD1 TGCAGCGTTTTAGGGCACAGGGGGGAGACCCAGTACTTC CSVLGHRGETQYF
. TRBJ2-6 TRBV5-1 20 . TGCGCCAGCAGCTTAGGGGTTTTTAAGGGAGGGACAACTGGGGCCAACGTCCTGACTTTC CASSLGVFKGGTTGANVLTF
. TRBJ1-2 TRBV4-1 13 TRBD1 TGCGCCAGCAGCCAGACAGGGCCGGCGGGCTACACCTTC CASSQTGPAGYTF
. TRBJ2-4 TRBV7-9 14 TRBD2 TGTGCCAGCAGCCCCGCGGGGGGGAAGGACATTCAGTACTTC CASSPAGGKDIQYF
. TRBJ2-7 TRBV13 12 TRBD1 TGTGCCAGCAGCCGACAGGGCTACGAGCAGTACTTC CASSRQGYEQYF
. TRBJ1-1 TRBV7-2 13 . TGTGCCAGCAGCCCAGACCCGAACACTGAAGCTTTCTTT CASSPDPNTEAFF
. TRBJ2-1 TRBV6-1 14 . TGTGCCAGCGACGTGCGGGGTAGCTACAATGAGCAGTTCTTC CASDVRGSYNEQFF
once TRBJ1-2 TRBV20-1 9 . TGCAGTTCTGCGAGGGGCTACACCTTC CSSARGYTF
few TRBJ2-7 TRBV5-1 15 TRBD2 TGCGCCAGCAGCCAAACTAGCGGGGGGTTCTACGAGCAGTACTTC CASSQTSGGFYEQYF
few TRBJ1-1 TRBV30 13 . TGTGCCTCGTCACCCATGGGGGGCACTGAAGCTTTCTTT CASSPMGGTEAFF
. TRBJ2-3 TRBV7-9 15 TRBD2 TGTGCCAGCAGTCGGACTAGCGGGGAGGCGGATACGCAGTATTTT CASSRTSGEADTQYF
. TRBJ2-1 TRBV9 16 . TGTGCCAGCAGCGTAGTGGATGGTTCCTCCTACAATGAGCAGTTCTTC CASSVVDGSSYNEQFF
. TRBJ1-4 TRBV4-1 16 TRBD1 TGCGCCAGCAGCCAAAATGGGGGGACAGGGGGTGAAAAACTGTTTTTT CASSQNGGTGGEKLFF
. TRBJ2-1 TRBV5-5 15 TRBD2 TGTGCCAGCAGCCTCGTGAGCGGGGGGGCTGTTGAGCAGTTCTTC CASSLVSGGAVEQFF
. TRBJ2-5 TRBV15 13 . TGTGCCACCAGCAGAGATCGGGGTGAGACCCAGTACTTC CATSRDRGETQYF
. TRBJ2-1 TRBV5-1 16 TRBD2 TGCGCCAGCAGCTCCTCAGGGACTAGACCGTTCTATGAGCAGTTCTTC CASSSSGTRPFYEQFF
many TRBJ2-1 TRBV6-6 14 . TGTGCCAGCAGTTACTCTCTACCCGACAATGAGCAGTTCTTC CASSYSLPDNEQFF
once TRBJ2-3 TRBV27 16 TRBD1 TGTGCCAGCAGTCCGACAGGGCCCTACCAGACAGATACGCAGTATTTT CASSPTGPYQTDTQYF
. TRBJ2-2 TRBV6-6 15 . TGTGCCAGCAGTTACTTGCGGACTGGGACCGGGGAGCTGTTTTTT CASSYLRTGTGELFF
. TRBJ2-7 TRBV6-6 15 TRBD2 TGTGCCAGCAGTTACAGCACTAGCGGAACCTACGAGCAGTACTTC CASSYSTSGTYEQYF
. TRBJ2-1 TRBV27 16 TRBD1 TGTGCCAGCAGTTTATCCCGGGACAGGGTCTACAATGAGCAGTTCTTC CASSLSRDRVYNEQFF
few TRBJ1-2 TRBV7-8 13 . TGTGCCAGCAGCTATGCGGAAGGCTATGGCTACACCTTC CASSYAEGYGYTF
. TRBJ2-1 TRBV7-9 12 . TGTGCCAGCAGCTCTCTCCTCAATGAGCAGTTCTTC CASSSLLNEQFF
. TRBJ2-7 TRBV13 14 TRBD1 TGTGCCAGCAGCTCCCGGGACAGCTCCTACGAGCAGTACTTC CASSSRDSSYEQYF